The T cell receptor (beta chain) described here comes from a study of blood T cell repertoires in COVID-19 (dated by TCRdb to between 2020 and 2021). With regard to the full study: The collaborator samples originated in the United States, Italy and Spain and spanned the acute and convalescent phases of COVID-19. The material from the prospective study consisted of cDNA or gDNA derived from T cells, B-cell-depleted T cells, or PBMCs. The dataset comprised deeply sampled blood TCRbeta repertoires from subjects exposed to, actively infected with, or recovered from COVID-19. A freely available public database, intended as a resource for researchers studying the immune response to SARS-CoV-2, is where the repertoires were released. The samples were drawn from two sources: the first 160 participants of the ongoing ImmuneRACE study, and 1,254 subjects contributed by 6 global collaborators. Sample metadata almost always included a de-identified subject ID, COVID-19 status, age in years and sex. HLA class I and class II types, where available, came from metadata supplied by the sample provider rather than from assay-based typing. The paper's findings and limits, for the study overall: Clinical and demographic metadata were provided uncurated, with the amount varying by source and participant.

In regard to this clone: There is no known antigen for this receptor. Base qualities are not at hand, and no much larger clone is one base apart.

Each collaborating institution followed its own protocols to collect whole blood in K2EDTA tubes. Collaborator samples were shipped for TCRbeta analysis as frozen whole blood, isolated PBMCs, or DNA extracted from either sample type. The CDR1 and CDR2 encoded by the germline V gene (reference sequence) are LNHDA and SQIVND. Trimming removed 3 bases from V and 1 base from J; the gene matches leave 10 bases unexplained. The CDR3 goes from the cysteine to the phenylalanine over 17 residues. CDR3 DNA is the only sequence kept; it has 51 bases, read in frame from the first base. The immunoSEQ Assay, a bias-controlled multiplex PCR, was used to amplify TCRbeta CDR3 regions from genomic DNA. Per the original workflow: The number of nucleated cells in each sample was estimated by amplification of reference gene primers within the assay. To quantify the absolute abundance of each unique TCRbeta CDR3 rearrangement, sequence reads were collapsed and filtered. For each sample, productive Simpson clonality was calculated by taking the square root of Simpson's diversity index across productive rearrangements. Entries here come from immuneACCESS through TCRdb and include only in-frame sequences with V and J called. Some clones fail to appear in such tables; in the studies checked, an unresolved V gene covers under half of the shortfall, and the cause of the remainder is unknown. The V and J calls and clone size are taken from that table; D and trimming were inferred from the DNA. This sample holds some 190,000 clones; approximately 85% were observed only once. The ten largest account for around 7.8% of the sample.

This TCR came from a woman in her fifties or sixties with acute or convalescent COVID-19. The chain uses TRBV19 and TRBJ2-7, with TRBD1 identical over 9 junction bases. Source material: peripheral blood. The CDR3: CASSIPSGQGRSYEQYF. The DNA is as follows: TGTGCCAGTAGTATCCCGTCGGGACAGGGAAGGTCCTACGAGCAGTACTTC.